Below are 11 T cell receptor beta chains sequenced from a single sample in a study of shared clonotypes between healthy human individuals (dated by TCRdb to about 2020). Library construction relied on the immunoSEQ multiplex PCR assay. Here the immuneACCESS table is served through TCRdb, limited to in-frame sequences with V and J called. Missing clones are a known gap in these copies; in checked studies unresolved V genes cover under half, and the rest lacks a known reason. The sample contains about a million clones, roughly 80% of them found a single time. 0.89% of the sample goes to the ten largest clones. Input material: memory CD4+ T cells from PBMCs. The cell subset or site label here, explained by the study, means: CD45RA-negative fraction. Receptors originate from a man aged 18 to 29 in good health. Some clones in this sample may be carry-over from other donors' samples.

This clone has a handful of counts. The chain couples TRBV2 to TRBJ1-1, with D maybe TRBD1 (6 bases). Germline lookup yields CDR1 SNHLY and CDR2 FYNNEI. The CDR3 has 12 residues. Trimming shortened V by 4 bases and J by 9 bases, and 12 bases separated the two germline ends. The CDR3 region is CASSGNRVKAFF. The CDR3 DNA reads TGTGCCAGCAGTGGAAACAGGGTAAAAGCTTTCTTT.

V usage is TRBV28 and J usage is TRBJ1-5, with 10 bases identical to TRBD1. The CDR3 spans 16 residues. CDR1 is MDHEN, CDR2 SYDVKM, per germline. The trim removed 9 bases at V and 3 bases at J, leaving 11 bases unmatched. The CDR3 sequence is CASRSGDRGFNQPQHF. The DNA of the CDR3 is TGTGCCAGTAGATCGGGGGACAGGGGCTTCAATCAGCCCCAGCATTTT.

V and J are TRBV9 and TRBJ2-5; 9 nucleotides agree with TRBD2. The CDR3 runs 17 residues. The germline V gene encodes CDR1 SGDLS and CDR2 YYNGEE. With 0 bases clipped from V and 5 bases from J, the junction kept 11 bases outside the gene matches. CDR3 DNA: TGTGCCAGCAGCGTAGAAGGAAGGGCGGGAGGGCCTGAGACCCAGTACTTC. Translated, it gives CASSVEGRAGGPETQYF.

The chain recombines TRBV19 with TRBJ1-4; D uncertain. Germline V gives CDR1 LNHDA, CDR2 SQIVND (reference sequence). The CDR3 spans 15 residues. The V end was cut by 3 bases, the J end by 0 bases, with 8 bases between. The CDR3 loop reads CASSIISATNEKLFF. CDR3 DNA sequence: TGTGCCAGTAGTATCATTTCCGCAACTAATGAAAAACTGTTTTTT.

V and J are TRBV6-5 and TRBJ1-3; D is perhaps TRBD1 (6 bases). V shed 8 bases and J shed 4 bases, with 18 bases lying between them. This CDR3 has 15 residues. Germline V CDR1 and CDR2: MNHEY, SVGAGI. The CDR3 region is CASGQRGADGNTIYF. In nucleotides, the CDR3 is TGTGCCAGCGGCCAACGGGGGGCTGACGGAAACACCATATATTTT.

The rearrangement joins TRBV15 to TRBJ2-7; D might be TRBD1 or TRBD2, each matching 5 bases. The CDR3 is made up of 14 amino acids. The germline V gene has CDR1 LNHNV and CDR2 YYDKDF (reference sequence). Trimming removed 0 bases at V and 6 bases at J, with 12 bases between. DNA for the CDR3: TGTGCCACCAGCAGAGAGTTCGGGGCAGGCGAGCAGTACTTC. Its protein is CATSREFGAGEQYF.

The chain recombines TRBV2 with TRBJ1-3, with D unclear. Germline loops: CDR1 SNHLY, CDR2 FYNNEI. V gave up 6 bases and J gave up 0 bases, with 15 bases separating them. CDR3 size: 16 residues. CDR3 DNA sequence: TGTGCCAGCAGGAAGGAAGGCTGGACCTCTGGAAACACCATATATTTT. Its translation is CASRKEGWTSGNTIYF.

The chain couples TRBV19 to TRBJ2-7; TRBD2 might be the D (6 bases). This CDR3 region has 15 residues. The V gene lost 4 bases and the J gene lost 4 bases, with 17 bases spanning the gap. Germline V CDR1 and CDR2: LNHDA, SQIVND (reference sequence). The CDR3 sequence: CASSTPYGGEYEQYF. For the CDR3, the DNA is TGTGCCAGTAGTACCCCGTACGGAGGGGAATACGAGCAGTACTTC.

The CDR3 sequence is CASIDTNTEAFF. CDR3 DNA sequence: TGTGCCAGCATAGACACGAACACTGAAGCTTTCTTT. This chain links TRBV27 with TRBJ1-1; D remains ambiguous. Germline V gives CDR1 MNHEY, CDR2 SMNVEV (reference sequence). The V end lost 7 bases, the J end lost 1 base, and 7 bases lay between the germline ends. There are 12 residues in the CDR3.

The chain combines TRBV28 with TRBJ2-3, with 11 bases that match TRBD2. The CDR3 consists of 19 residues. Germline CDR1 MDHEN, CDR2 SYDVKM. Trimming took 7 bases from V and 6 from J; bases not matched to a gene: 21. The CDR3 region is CASKTQRGLAGGPRDTQYF. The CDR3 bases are TGTGCCAGCAAAACACAACGGGGTCTAGCGGGAGGTCCCAGGGATACGCAGTATTTT.

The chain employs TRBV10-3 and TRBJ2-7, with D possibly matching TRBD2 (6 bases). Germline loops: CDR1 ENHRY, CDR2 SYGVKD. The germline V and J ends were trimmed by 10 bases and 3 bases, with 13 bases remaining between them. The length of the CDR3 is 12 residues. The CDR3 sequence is CATTTGGYEQYF. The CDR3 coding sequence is TGTGCCACAACGACCGGGGGCTACGAGCAGTACTTC.